A selection of T cell receptor beta chains follows, all from one sample in a study of patients and donors after allogeneic stem cell transplantation. MiXCR, applied by TCRdb to the RT-PCR reads, yields one record per CDR3 protein. The table lists fewer than 500,000 distinct CDR3 sequences, 16% of them singletons. Sequencing was carried out using blood, either unsorted or a sorted T cell fraction (not recorded which). These receptors came from a human donor who was either an allogeneic HSCT recipient or a stem cell or donor lymphocyte infusion donor (not recorded which). It is not recorded whose cells these are; they may come from a transplant donor. Both conserved end residues are part of each CDR3. The order of the fields is V gene, clone size, CDR3 length, D gene, J gene, CDR3 DNA, CDR3 protein. A D gene is named only where the DNA matches it firmly. For some rows the clone size is stated as once, few or many, or as a class when expanded; others skip it.

>TRBV7-2|few|15|-|TRBJ1-1
TGTGCCAGCAGCTTAGCCCCCCGGGTGAACACTGAAGCTTTCTTT
CASSLAPRVNTEAFF
>TRBV4-1|-|16|-|TRBJ2-2
TGCGCCAGCAGCCGGGGGGCGGGAGAGGGCACCGGGGAGCTGTTTTTT
CASSRGAGEGTGELFF
>TRBV10-3|few|15|-|TRBJ2-1
TGTGCCATCAGTGAAGGGGTGAGAACCTACAATGAGCAGTTCTTC
CAISEGVRTYNEQFF
>TRBV21-1|-|16|-|TRBJ2-7
TGTGCCAGCAGCCCCCGGGGACTAGCGGGGGAATCCGAGCAGTACTTC
CASSPRGLAGESEQYF
>TRBV7-2|many|11|-|TRBJ2-4
TGTGCCAGCAGCTTAATGGGCGTTCAGTACTTC
CASSLMGVQYF
>TRBV4-3|many|16|TRBD2|TRBJ2-7
TGCGCCAGCAGCCATAACAGCGGGGGGACTTCCTACGAGCAGTACTTC
CASSHNSGGTSYEQYF
>TRBV4-1|few|18|-|TRBJ2-3
TGCGCCAGCAGCCAAGATCCGCCCATAGCGGCCAGCACAGATACGCAGTATTTT
CASSQDPPIAASTDTQYF
>TRBV9|-|16|TRBD2|TRBJ2-2
TGTGCCAGCAGCTCCGGGAGGGGGAGTGGGACCGGGGAGCTGTTTTTT
CASSSGRGSGTGELFF
>TRBV14|-|14|-|TRBJ2-1
TGTGCCAGCAGCCAAGCCCTAGGTGTCGATGAGCAGTTCTTC
CASSQALGVDEQFF
>TRBV7-9|-|16|TRBD1|TRBJ1-4
TGTGCCAGCAGGGACGACAGGGGGCGGAGTAATGAAAAACTGTTTTTT
CASRDDRGRSNEKLFF
>TRBV20-1|-|14|-|TRBJ1-5
TGCAGTGCTATATCCGGGAAGGGCAATCAGCCCCAGCATTTT
CSAISGKGNQPQHF
>TRBV5-1|-|15|-|TRBJ1-1
TGCGCCAGCAGCTTGATTGGGGACGTCAGGGCTGAAGCTTTCTTT
CASSLIGDVRAEAFF
>TRBV6-1|few|14|-|TRBJ2-7
TGTGCCAGCAGTCCCTTCGGGGGATCCTACGAGCAGTACTTC
CASSPFGGSYEQYF
>TRBV12-3/TRBV12-4|few|15|-|TRBJ2-7
TGTGCCAGCAGTTTATACCAGGGGGGAGGGTACGAGCAGTACTTC
CASSLYQGGGYEQYF
>TRBV6-5|-|10|-|TRBJ1-1
TGTGCCAGCAATACAAGGGAAGCTTTCTTT
CASNTREAFF
>TRBV29-1|few|13|-|TRBJ1-5
TGCAGCGTCTGGACAGTTAGCAATCAGCCCCAGCATTTT
CSVWTVSNQPQHF
>TRBV5-1|-|15|-|TRBJ2-3
TGCGCCAGCAGCTTAGTAAGGGGCGGCACAGATACGCAGTATTTT
CASSLVRGGTDTQYF
>TRBV7-3|many|15|-|TRBJ2-1
TGTGCCAGCAGCTTTGATTCATTAGTGGGAAATGAGCAGTTCTTC
CASSFDSLVGNEQFF
>TRBV29-1|few|14|-|TRBJ1-4
TGCAGCGTAAGCCCCGGTGCAACTAATGAAAAACTGTTTTTT
CSVSPGATNEKLFF
>TRBV24-1|-|15|-|TRBJ2-3
TGTGCCACCAGTGATTTCCGGGACGCGACAGATACGCAGTATTTT
CATSDFRDATDTQYF
>TRBV20-1|few|14|TRBD2|TRBJ2-7
TGCAGCGCTTATCGGGAGGGCCGTTCCTACGAGCAGTACTTC
CSAYREGRSYEQYF
>TRBV5-6|-|13|-|TRBJ2-1
TGTGCCAGCAGAGGCGGGAATGAGGTTGAGCAGTTCTTC
CASRGGNEVEQFF
>TRBV6-1|-|18|TRBD2|TRBJ2-3
TGTGCCAGCAGTCCGGGACTAGCGGGGGGGTTTCCCACAGATACGCAGTATTTT
CASSPGLAGGFPTDTQYF
>TRBV3-1|-|12|-|TRBJ2-1
TGTGCCAGCAGCCAAGCCGGGGGTGAGCAGTTCTTC
CASSQAGGEQFF
>TRBV6-5|many|13|-|TRBJ2-7
TGTGCCAGCAGTTATGGTTGGGGCTACGAGCAGTACTTC
CASSYGWGYEQYF